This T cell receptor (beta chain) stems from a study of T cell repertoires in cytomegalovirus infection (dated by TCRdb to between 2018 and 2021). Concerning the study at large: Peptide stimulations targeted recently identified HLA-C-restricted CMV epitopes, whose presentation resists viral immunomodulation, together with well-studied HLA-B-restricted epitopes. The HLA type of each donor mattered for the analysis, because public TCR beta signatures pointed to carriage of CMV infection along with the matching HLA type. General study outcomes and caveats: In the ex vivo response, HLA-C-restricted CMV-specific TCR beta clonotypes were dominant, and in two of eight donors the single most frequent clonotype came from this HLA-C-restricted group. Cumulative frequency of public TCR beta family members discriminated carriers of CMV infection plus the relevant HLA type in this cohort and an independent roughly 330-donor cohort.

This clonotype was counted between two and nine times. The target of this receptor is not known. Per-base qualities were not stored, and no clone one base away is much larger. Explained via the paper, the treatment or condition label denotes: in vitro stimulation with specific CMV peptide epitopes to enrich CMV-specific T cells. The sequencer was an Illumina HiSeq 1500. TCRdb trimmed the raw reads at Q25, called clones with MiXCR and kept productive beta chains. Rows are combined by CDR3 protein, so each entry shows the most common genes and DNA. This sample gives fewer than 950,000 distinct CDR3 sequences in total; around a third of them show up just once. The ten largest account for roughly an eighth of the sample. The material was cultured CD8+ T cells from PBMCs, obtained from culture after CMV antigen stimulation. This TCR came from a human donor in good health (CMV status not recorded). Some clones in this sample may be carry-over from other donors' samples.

The sequenced DNA: TGTGCCAGCAGCGGCCAGGTGGGGATAGCTTTCTTT. It is translated as CASSGQVGIAFF. The chain links TRBV7-9 with TRBJ1-1; the D segment cannot be called with confidence. Looking up the germline V gene (reference sequence) yields CDR1 SEHNR and CDR2 FQNEAQ. V is reduced by 5 bases and J by 10 bases, leaving a spacing of 14 bases between them. From the cysteine up to the phenylalanine, the CDR3 has a length of 12 residues. The CDR3 DNA has 36 bases and is translated from base 1.